The sequence of this T cell receptor (beta chain) was determined in a study of early T cells in non-severe SARS-CoV-2 infection. Looking at the study overall: Whole-blood bulk RNA, unsorted, was sequenced, and chains were unpaired.

This clonotype occurred many times. Trimming shortened V by 5 bases and J by 5 bases, and 18 bases separated the two germline ends. CDR1 and CDR2 from the germline V gene are SQVTM and ANQGSEA. This CDR3 spans 14 amino acids. Molecules of cDNA were individually given unique molecular identifiers that were attached to them. One entry per CDR3 protein, called by TCRdb with MiXCR from the 5' RACE reads. The data show fewer than 95,000 distinct CDR3 sequences, 16% seen once. This receptor was identified in an adult who was a healthcare worker with PCR-confirmed SARS-CoV-2 infection or an uninfected control (not recorded which). The chain recombines TRBV29-1 with TRBJ2-5, with D possibly being TRBD1 or TRBD2 (5 bases each). Sequencing was performed on whole blood, taken at baseline. This CDR3 is CSVPIGDLGETQYF. The CDR3 nucleotides are TGCAGCGTTCCTATAGGGGACCTGGGCGAGACCCAGTACTTC.